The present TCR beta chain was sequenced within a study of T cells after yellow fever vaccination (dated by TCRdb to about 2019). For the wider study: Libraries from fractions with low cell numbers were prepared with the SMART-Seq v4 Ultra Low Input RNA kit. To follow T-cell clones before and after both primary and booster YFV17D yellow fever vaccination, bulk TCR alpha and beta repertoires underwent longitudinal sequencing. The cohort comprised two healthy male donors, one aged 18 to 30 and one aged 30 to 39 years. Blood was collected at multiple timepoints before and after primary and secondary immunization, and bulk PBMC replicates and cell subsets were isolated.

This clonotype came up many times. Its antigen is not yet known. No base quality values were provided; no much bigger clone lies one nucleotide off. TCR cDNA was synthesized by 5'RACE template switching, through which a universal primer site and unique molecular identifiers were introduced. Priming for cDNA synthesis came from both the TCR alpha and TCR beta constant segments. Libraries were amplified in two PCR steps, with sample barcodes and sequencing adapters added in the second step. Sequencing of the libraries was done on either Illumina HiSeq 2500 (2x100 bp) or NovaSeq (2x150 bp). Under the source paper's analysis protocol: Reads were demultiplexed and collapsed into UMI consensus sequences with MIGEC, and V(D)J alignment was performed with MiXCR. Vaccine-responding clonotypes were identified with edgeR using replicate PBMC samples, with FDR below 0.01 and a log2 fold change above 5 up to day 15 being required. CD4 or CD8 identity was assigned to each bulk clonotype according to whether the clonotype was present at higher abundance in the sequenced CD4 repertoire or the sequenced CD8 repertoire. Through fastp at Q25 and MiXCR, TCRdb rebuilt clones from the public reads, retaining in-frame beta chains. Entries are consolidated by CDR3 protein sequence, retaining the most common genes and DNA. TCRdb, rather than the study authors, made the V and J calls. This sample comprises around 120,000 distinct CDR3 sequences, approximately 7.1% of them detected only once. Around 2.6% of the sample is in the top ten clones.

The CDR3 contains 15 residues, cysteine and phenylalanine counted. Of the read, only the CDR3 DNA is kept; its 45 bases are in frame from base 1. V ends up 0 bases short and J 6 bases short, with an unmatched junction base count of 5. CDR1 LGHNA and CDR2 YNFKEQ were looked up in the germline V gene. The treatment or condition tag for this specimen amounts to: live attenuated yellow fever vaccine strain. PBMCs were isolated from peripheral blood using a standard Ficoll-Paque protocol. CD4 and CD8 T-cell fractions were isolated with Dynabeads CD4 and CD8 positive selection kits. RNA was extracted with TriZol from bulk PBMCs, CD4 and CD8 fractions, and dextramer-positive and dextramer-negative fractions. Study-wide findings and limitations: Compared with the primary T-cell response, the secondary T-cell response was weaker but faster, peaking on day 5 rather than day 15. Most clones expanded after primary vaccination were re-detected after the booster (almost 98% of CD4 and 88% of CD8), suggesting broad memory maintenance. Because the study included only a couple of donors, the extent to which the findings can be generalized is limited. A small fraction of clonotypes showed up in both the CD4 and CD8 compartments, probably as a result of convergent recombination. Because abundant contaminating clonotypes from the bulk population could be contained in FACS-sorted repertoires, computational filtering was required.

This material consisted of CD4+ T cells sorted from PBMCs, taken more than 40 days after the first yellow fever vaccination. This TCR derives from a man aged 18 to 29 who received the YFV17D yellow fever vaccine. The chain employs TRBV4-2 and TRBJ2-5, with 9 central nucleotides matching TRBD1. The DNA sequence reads TGTGCCAGCAGCCAAGAGGGACAGGGTTCTAAGACCCAGTACTTC. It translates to CASSQEGQGSKTQYF.